Presented here are 17 T cell receptor beta chains from one specimen sequenced in a study of T cell clusters in autoimmune cytopenias. One tube held mixed TRB-A and TRB-B primer pools for touch-down PCR. Reanalyzing the multiplex PCR reads, TCRdb keeps one entry per CDR3 protein, without DNA. Its clone listing holds about 5,000 distinct CDR3 sequences. Roughly 38,000 genome equivalents of blood DNA were amplified for TRB. A further study also used this sample, focusing on T cell repertoires in aging, cancer and after chemotherapy.

Material: peripheral blood. These receptors originate from a human donor in good health.

Frequency places this clonotype as medium-sized. The rearrangement links TRBV6-5 to TRBJ1-2; the D gene TCRdb calls, TRBD1, cannot be checked with no DNA. Germline V gene lookup returns CDR1 MNHEY and CDR2 SVGAGI. The CDR3 is 14 residues long. This CDR3 is CASRIGTGVYGYTF.

This clonotype is deemed medium-sized (0.01 to 0.1%) by its frequency. The rearrangement links TRBV5-4 to TRBJ1-2; TCRdb gives TRBD1 as the D gene, but with no DNA this cannot be confirmed. The CDR3 sequence is 14 residues long. CDR1 is SGHNT and CDR2 is YYREEE in the germline V gene (reference sequence). The CDR3 loop is CASSLWGSGNGYTF.

The V gene is TRBV20-1, the J gene TRBJ2-7; absent DNA, TCRdb's TRBD2 call cannot be checked. The CDR3 is made up of 14 amino acids. Germline V gives CDR1 DFQATT, CDR2 SNEGSKA (reference sequence). This CDR3 reads CSARPTRGSYEQYF.

The chain recombines TRBV28 with TRBJ2-5; TCRdb gives TRBD1 as the D gene, but with no DNA this cannot be confirmed. CDR3 length: 15 residues. Germline V gives CDR1 MDHEN, CDR2 SYDVKM. The CDR3 sequence is CASSSRDPFKETQYF.

Judged by frequency, this clonotype is medium-sized. V is TRBV6-6 and J is TRBJ2-1; the D call of TRBD2 rests on TCRdb alone, since no DNA is present to check it. The CDR3 is 15 amino acids. CDR1 is MNHNY, CDR2 SVGAGI, per germline (reference sequence). The CDR3 spells CASRDLTSGGSEQFF.

This clonotype is labeled medium-sized based on frequency. The chain joins TRBV24-1 to TRBJ2-2; without DNA, the TCRdb call of TRBD1 cannot be checked. This CDR3 comprises 16 residues. CDR1 is KGHDR and CDR2 is SFDVKD in the germline V gene. CDR3: CATSDFRPGVTGELFF.

This clonotype is called medium-sized based on its frequency. V gene TRBV5-4 combines with J gene TRBJ1-2. Germline CDR1 SGHNT, CDR2 YYREEE (reference sequence). The CDR3 has 12 amino acids. CDR3 sequence reads: CASSLDTYGYTF. The full variable domain, with the rest looked up from reference TRBV5-4 and TRBJ1-2, is ETGVTQSPTHLIKTRGQQVTLRCSSQSGHNTVSWYQQALGQGPQFIFQYYREEENGRGNFPPRFSGLQFPNYSSELNVNALELDDSALYLCASSLDTYGYTFGSGTRLTVV.

The chain joins TRBV7-2 to TRBJ2-3. The CDR3 contains 11 residues. The V gene's germline CDR1 is SGHTA and CDR2 FQGNSA. The CDR3 sequence is CASSYTDTQYF.

Considering frequency, this clonotype is medium-sized. The genes are TRBV20-1 and TRBJ2-7. Germline assignment: CDR1 DFQATT and CDR2 SNEGSKA (reference sequence). The CDR3 consists of 13 residues. CDR3 protein: CSARDQGSYEQYF.

This clonotype shows up as medium-sized by frequency. The chain is built from TRBV5-5 and TRBJ1-5. CDR1 and CDR2 from the germline V gene are SGHKS and YYEKEE (reference sequence). This CDR3 region has 12 residues. The CDR3 is CASGREGQPQHF.

This clonotype is labeled medium-sized based on frequency. The gene calls are TRBV5-4 and TRBJ2-1; TCRdb picks TRBD1, but there is no DNA to check that call. CDR3 length equals 13 residues. The germline CDR1 and CDR2 sequences are SGHNT and YYREEE (reference sequence). The CDR3 loop reads CASSRQGDNEQFF. Supplemented by reference TRBV5-4 and TRBJ2-1, the full variable domain reads ETGVTQSPTHLIKTRGQQVTLRCSSQSGHNTVSWYQQALGQGPQFIFQYYREEENGRGNFPPRFSGLQFPNYSSELNVNALELDDSALYLCASSRQGDNEQFFGPGTRLTVL.

This clonotype registers medium-sized by frequency. V usage is TRBV6-6 and J usage is TRBJ2-1; absent DNA, TCRdb's TRBD2 call cannot be checked. Germline V gene sequence: CDR1 MNHNY, CDR2 SVGAGI (reference sequence). The CDR3 extends over 15 amino acids. The CDR3 protein is CASILGLAGINEQFF.

According to its frequency, this clonotype is medium-sized. The chain couples TRBV19 to TRBJ1-6. The germline gives CDR1 LNHDA, CDR2 SQIVND (reference sequence). The length of the CDR3 is 14 residues. The CDR3 here is CASSAATQNSPLHF.

This clonotype counts as medium-sized (0.01 to 0.1%) by frequency. This CDR3 is CASSQVWGTGELFF. This sequence joins TRBV14 and TRBJ2-2. This CDR3 has 14 residues. Germline CDR1 is SGHDN and CDR2 is FVKESK.

The chain recombines TRBV7-2 with TRBJ2-1. This CDR3 is built from 14 residues. Germline CDR1 is SGHTA and CDR2 is FQGNSA. CDR3: CASSLEGYYNEQFF.

This clonotype registers medium-sized (0.01 to 0.1%) by frequency. This CDR3 is CASSSRDRVNSPLHF. The rearrangement links TRBV7-6 to TRBJ1-6; TCRdb picks TRBD1, but there is no DNA to check that call. The CDR3 covers 15 residues. Germline V gene sequence: CDR1 SGHVS, CDR2 FNYEAQ. Full variable domain (remainder filled in from reference TRBV7-6 and TRBJ1-6): GAGVSQSPRYKVTKRGQDVALRCDPISGHVSLYWYRQALGQGPEFLTYFNYEAQQDKSGLPNDRFSAERPEGSISTLTIQRTEQRDSAMYRCASSSRDRVNSPLHFGNGTRLTVT.

This clonotype ranks as medium-sized in terms of frequency. The genes are TRBV18 and TRBJ1-4. The CDR3 is 13 residues long. CDR1 and CDR2 (germline): KGHSH, LQKENI. The CDR3 is CASSRATGEKLFF.